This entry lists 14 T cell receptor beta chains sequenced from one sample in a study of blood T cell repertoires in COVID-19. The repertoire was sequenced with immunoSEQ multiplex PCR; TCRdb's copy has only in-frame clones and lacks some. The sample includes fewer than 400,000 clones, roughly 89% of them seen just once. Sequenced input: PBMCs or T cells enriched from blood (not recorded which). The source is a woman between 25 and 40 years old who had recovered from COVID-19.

Here the CDR3 DNA reads TGTGCCAGCAGTGAATCAGCCAGGGGGCACGGCTACACCTTC. Residues: CASSESARGHGYTF. This chain links TRBV25-1 with TRBJ1-2; 8 bases agree with TRBD1. The CDR3 has 14 residues. Germline loops: CDR1 MGHDK, CDR2 SYGVNS. V gave up 1 base and J gave up 8 bases; unmatched junction bases: 6.

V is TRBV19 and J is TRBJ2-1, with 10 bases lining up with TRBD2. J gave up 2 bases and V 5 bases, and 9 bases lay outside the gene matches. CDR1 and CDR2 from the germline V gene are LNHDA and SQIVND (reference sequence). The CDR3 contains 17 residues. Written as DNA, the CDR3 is TGTGCCAGTAGTTCGCCCACAGGACTAGCGGCCTACAATGAGCAGTTCTTC. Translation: CASSSPTGLAAYNEQFF.

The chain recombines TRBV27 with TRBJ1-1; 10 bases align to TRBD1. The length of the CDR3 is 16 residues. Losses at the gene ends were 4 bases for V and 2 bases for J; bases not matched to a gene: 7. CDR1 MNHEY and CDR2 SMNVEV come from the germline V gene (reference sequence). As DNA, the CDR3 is TGTGCCAGCAGTTCCCAAGGGACAGGGGAAAACACTGAAGCTTTCTTT. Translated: CASSSQGTGENTEAFF.

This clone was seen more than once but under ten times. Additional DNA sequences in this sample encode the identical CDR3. The CDR3 nucleotides are TGTGCCAGCAGTTTGGCAGGGGGCGGCTACGAGCAGTACTTC. This encodes CASSLAGGGYEQYF. This chain connects TRBV27 to TRBJ2-7, with 8 bases identical to TRBD1. Germline trimming cut 3 bases from V and 3 bases from J; bases unmatched to any gene: 4. Per the germline V gene, CDR1 is MNHEY and CDR2 is SMNVEV (reference sequence). This CDR3 has 14 residues.

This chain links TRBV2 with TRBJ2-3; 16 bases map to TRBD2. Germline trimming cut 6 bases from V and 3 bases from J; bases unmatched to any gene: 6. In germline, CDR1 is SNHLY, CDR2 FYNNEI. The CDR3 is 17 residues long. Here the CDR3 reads CASSPGTSGRGTDTQYF. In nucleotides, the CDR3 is TGTGCCAGCAGCCCAGGGACTAGCGGGAGGGGGACAGATACGCAGTATTTT.

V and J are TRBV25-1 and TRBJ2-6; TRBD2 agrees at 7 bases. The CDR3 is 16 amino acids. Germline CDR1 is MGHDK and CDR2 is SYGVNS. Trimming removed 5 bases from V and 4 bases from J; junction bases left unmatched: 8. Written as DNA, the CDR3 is TGTGCCAGCAGTTCCCTGGGGGGGGTGGGGGCCAACGTCCTGACTTTC. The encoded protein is CASSSLGGVGANVLTF.

CDR3 amino acids: CASSLGRNTEAFF. In DNA, the CDR3 is TGTGCCAGCAGCTTAGGCAGGAACACTGAAGCTTTCTTT. The chain joins TRBV7-8 to TRBJ1-1; D not certain. The CDR3 is made up of 13 amino acids. Trimming left V 1 base short and J 1 base short, with 4 bases between. CDR1 and CDR2 (germline): SGHVS, FQNEAQ. Complete variable domain (other parts from reference TRBV7-8 and TRBJ1-1): GAGVSQSPRYKVAKRGQDVALRCDPISGHVSLFWYQQALGQGPEFLTYFQNEAQLDKSGLPSDRFFAERPEGSVSTLKIQRTQQEDSAVYLCASSLGRNTEAFFGQGTRLTVV.

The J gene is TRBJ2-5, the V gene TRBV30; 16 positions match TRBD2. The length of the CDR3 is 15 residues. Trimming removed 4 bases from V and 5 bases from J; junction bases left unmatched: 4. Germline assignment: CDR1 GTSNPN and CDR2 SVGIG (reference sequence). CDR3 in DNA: TGTGCCTGGAACCAGGGACTAGCGGGAGGGGAGACCCAGTACTTC. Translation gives CAWNQGLAGGETQYF.

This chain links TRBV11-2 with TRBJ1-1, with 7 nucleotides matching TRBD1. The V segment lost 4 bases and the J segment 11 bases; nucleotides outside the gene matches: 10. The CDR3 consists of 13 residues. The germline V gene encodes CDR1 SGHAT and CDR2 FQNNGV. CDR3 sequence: CASSYSTGKGAFF. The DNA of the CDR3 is TGTGCCAGCAGCTATTCGACAGGGAAGGGGGCTTTCTTT.

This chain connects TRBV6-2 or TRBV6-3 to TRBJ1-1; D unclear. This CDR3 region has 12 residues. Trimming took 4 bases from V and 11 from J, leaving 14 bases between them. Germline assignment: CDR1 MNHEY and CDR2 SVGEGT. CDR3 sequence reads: CASSSDGREAFF. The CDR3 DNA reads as TGTGCCAGCAGTTCGGACGGCCGGGAGGCTTTCTTT.

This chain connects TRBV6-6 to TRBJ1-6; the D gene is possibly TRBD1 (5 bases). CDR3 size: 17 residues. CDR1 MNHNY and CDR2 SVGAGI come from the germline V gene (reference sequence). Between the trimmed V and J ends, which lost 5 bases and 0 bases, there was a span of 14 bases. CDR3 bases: TGTGCCAGCAGTCAAACAGGCACGAGCTCCTATAATTCACCCCTCCACTTT. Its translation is CASSQTGTSSYNSPLHF.

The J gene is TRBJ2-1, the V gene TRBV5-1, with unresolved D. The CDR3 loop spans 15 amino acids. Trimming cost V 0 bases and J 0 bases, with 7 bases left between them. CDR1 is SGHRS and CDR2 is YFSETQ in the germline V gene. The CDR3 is CASSLVSGSYNEQFF. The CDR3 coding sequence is TGCGCCAGCAGCTTGGTGTCAGGCTCCTACAATGAGCAGTTCTTC.

As DNA, the CDR3 is TGTGCCAGCAGTCCTTTAGCGGGAGCGACCCCAGATACGCAGTATTTT. Translating gives CASSPLAGATPDTQYF. V is TRBV28 and J is TRBJ2-3; TRBD2 matches 9 bases. The V segment lost 5 bases and the J segment 4 bases; nucleotides outside the gene matches: 10. The V gene's germline CDR1 is MDHEN and CDR2 SYDVKM. The CDR3 extends over 16 amino acids.

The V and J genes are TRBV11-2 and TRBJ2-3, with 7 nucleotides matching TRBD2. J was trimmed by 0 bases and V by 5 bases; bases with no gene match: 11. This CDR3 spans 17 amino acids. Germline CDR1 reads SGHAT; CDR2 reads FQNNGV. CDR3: CASSPFLSGSSTDTQYF. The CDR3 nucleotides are TGTGCCAGCAGCCCTTTCCTTAGCGGGTCTAGCACAGATACGCAGTATTTT.